This T cell receptor beta chain stems from a study of blood T cell repertoires in COVID-19. The CDR3 is made up of 14 amino acids. V lost 6 bases, J lost 8 bases, and 17 bases lay in between. CDR1 WNHNN and CDR2 SYGVQD come from the germline V gene (reference sequence). Libraries were prepared by immunoSEQ multiplex PCR; TCRdb keeps only in-frame clonotypes and omits some of them. The sample comprises approximately 260,000 clones, approximately 90% of which are singletons, and roughly 3.7% rests with the top ten. The chain uses TRBV10-1 and TRBJ2-1; possible D gene TRBD1, 6 bases. This receptor was obtained from a woman in her forties with acute or convalescent COVID-19. The sample taken for sequencing was peripheral blood. CDR3 region: CASSDLRGFDEQFF. CDR3 nucleotide sequence: TGCGCCAGCAGCGATCTCAGGGGATTCGATGAGCAGTTCTTC.